A single sample gave rise to the 30 T cell receptor beta chains below, sequenced in a study of blood T cell repertoires in COVID-19. TCRdb's copy holds only in-frame clones and misses some; the assay was immunoSEQ multiplex PCR. The sample carries about 26,000 clones, around 90% recorded once. The material sequenced was peripheral blood. These receptors were collected from a man aged 65 to 79 with acute or convalescent COVID-19.

The chain has TRBV12-3 or TRBV12-4 and TRBJ2-2, with D unresolved. The CDR3 has 13 amino acids. Trimming removed 8 bases from V and 2 bases from J, with 9 bases in between. CDR3 protein: CASLHLNTGELFF. CDR3 nucleotides: TGTGCCAGCTTACACCTCAACACCGGGGAGCTGTTTTTT.

V gene TRBV5-1 combines with J gene TRBJ2-1, with TRBD2 matching over 7 bases. Trimming removed 3 bases from V and 2 bases from J; junction bases left unmatched: 8. The CDR3 length is 16 residues. The germline gives CDR1 SGHRS, CDR2 YFSETQ. The DNA for the CDR3 is TGCGCCAGCAGCTCTCCGCTAGCGGCCCCCTACAATGAGCAGTTCTTC. Its protein is CASSSPLAAPYNEQFF. The whole variable domain, remainder taken from reference TRBV5-1 and TRBJ2-1, is KAGVTQTPRYLIKTRGQQVTLSCSPISGHRSVSWYQQTPGQGLQFLFEYFSETQRNKGNFPGRFSGRQFSNSRSEMNVSTLELGDSALYLCASSSPLAAPYNEQFFGPGTRLTVL.

The gene calls are TRBV24-1 and TRBJ2-2; 7 bases match TRBD1. The CDR3 has 16 amino acids. From germline, CDR1 is KGHDR and CDR2 SFDVKD. Trimming took 9 bases from V and 4 from J; bases not matched to a gene: 13. In DNA, the CDR3 is TGTGCCACCGCCCATCCGGGACAGCGAAGCACCGGGGAGCTGTTTTTT. As protein: CATAHPGQRSTGELFF.

The chain recombines TRBV7-3 with TRBJ2-1; TRBD1 matches at 9 bases. This CDR3 spans 14 amino acids. Losses at the gene ends were 5 bases for V and 4 bases for J; bases not matched to a gene: 3. The germline V gene encodes CDR1 SGHTA and CDR2 FQGTGA. CDR3 residues: CASSVQGAYNEQFF. In DNA form, the CDR3 reads TGTGCCAGCAGCGTACAGGGGGCGTACAATGAGCAGTTCTTC. Full variable domain (missing parts from reference TRBV7-3 and TRBJ2-1): GAGVSQTPSNKVTEKGKYVELRCDPISGHTALYWYRQSLGQGPEFLIYFQGTGAADDSGLPNDRFFAVRPEGSVSTLKIQRTERGDSAVYLCASSVQGAYNEQFFGPGTRLTVL.

The chain employs TRBV10-3 and TRBJ2-5; TRBD2 agrees at 12 bases. The CDR3 loop spans 15 amino acids. V gave up 10 bases and J gave up 2 bases; unmatched junction bases: 8. Germline CDR1 and CDR2: ENHRY and SYGVKD. The CDR3: CATGGLAGGQETQYF. Written as DNA, the CDR3 is TGTGCCACGGGGGGGCTAGCGGGAGGGCAAGAGACCCAGTACTTC.

The V call is TRBV27, the J call TRBJ2-1; 12 bases align to TRBD2. The CDR3 contains 15 residues. The trim removed 6 bases at V and 8 bases at J, leaving 8 bases unmatched. Germline CDR1 and CDR2: MNHEY and SMNVEV (reference sequence). The DNA of the CDR3 is TGTGCCAGCAGGTCGATCGCTAGCGGGAGGGATGAGCAGTTCTTC. Translating gives CASRSIASGRDEQFF.

The genes are TRBV5-4 and TRBJ1-2; 7 nucleotides agree with TRBD1. Germline loops: CDR1 SGHNT, CDR2 YYREEE (reference sequence). The CDR3 loop spans 14 amino acids. V shed 4 bases and J 10 bases; nucleotides not matched to a gene: 13. In DNA, the CDR3 is TGTGCCAGCAGCCCCCGAACAGGGGACTTTGTCTACACCTTC. Amino acids: CASSPRTGDFVYTF.

The sample holds one count of this clone. This chain joins TRBV18 and TRBJ2-7; 13 nucleotides align to TRBD2. The CDR3 extends over 14 amino acids. CDR1 is KGHSH, CDR2 LQKENI, per germline. Losses at the gene ends were 5 bases for V and 7 bases for J; bases not matched to a gene: 5. This CDR3 reads CASSTGLAGWEQYF. CDR3 sequence (DNA): TGTGCCAGCTCAACGGGACTAGCGGGATGGGAGCAGTACTTC.

The V call is TRBV7-2, the J call TRBJ2-1; 7 bases agree with TRBD2. J lost 12 bases, V lost 3 bases, and 8 bases had no gene match. Germline lookup yields CDR1 SGHTA and CDR2 FQGNSA. The CDR3 consists of 13 residues. This CDR3 reads CASSFPGLGAQFF. CDR3 DNA: TGTGCCAGCAGCTTCCCCGGACTAGGGGCGCAGTTCTTC. The full variable domain, its missing parts supplied by reference TRBV7-2 and TRBJ2-1, is GAGVSQSPSNKVTEKGKDVELRCDPISGHTALYWYRQSLGQGLEFLIYFQGNSAPDKSGLPSDRFSAERTGGSVSTLTIQRTQQEDSAVYLCASSFPGLGAQFFGPGTRLTVL.

J is TRBJ1-2 and V is TRBV7-2; no reliable D call. Germline V gives CDR1 SGHTA, CDR2 FQGNSA. The CDR3 is 13 residues long. The V and J ends lost 1 base and 3 bases respectively, with 6 bases between them. The CDR3 sequence is CASSLGPYYGYTF. CDR3 nucleotides: TGTGCCAGCAGCTTAGGGCCATACTATGGCTACACCTTC.

This chain joins TRBV21-1 and TRBJ1-1. TRBV21-1 is given as a pseudogene. The CDR3 contains 17 residues. CDR3 loop: CASSTVAWGMEGKIAFF. The CDR3 DNA reads TGTGCCAGCAGCACCGTAGCTTGGGGGATGGAGGGAAAGATAGCTTTCTTT.

The rearrangement joins TRBV7-2 to TRBJ1-2; TRBD1 agrees at 11 bases. J was trimmed by 7 bases and V by 1 base; bases with no gene match: 5. CDR3 length: 15 residues. The germline CDR1 and CDR2 sequences are SGHTA and FQGNSA. CDR3 in amino acids: CASSLEGTGGFGYTF. CDR3 nucleotides: TGTGCCAGCAGCTTAGAGGGGACAGGGGGTTTTGGCTACACCTTC.

This chain connects TRBV3-1 (or the pseudogene TRBV3-2) to TRBJ2-7; 7 bases are shared with TRBD2. The V and J ends lost 4 bases and 1 base, in that order; junction bases with no gene match: 7. The CDR3 is 15 amino acids. CDR1 LGHDT and CDR2 YNNKEL come from the germline V gene (reference sequence). In DNA form, the CDR3 reads TGTGCCAGCAGCCCCCGACTAGCTTCGTCCTACGAGCAGTACTTC. It translates to CASSPRLASSYEQYF.

V is TRBV7-2 and J is TRBJ2-3; the D gene is possibly TRBD1 (6 bases). This CDR3 has 15 residues. V was clipped by 3 bases and J by 4 bases, with 14 bases between them. Germline V lookup: CDR1 SGHTA, CDR2 FQGNSA. The CDR3: CASSFHVGAADTQYF. The CDR3 nucleotides are TGTGCCAGCAGCTTTCACGTGGGGGCCGCAGATACGCAGTATTTT.

V gene TRBV6-5 combines with J gene TRBJ1-1; the match to TRBD1 covers 7 bases. Germline CDR1 is MNHEY and CDR2 is SVGAGI. The CDR3 totals 16 residues. The J segment lost 1 base and the V segment lost 4 bases, leaving 9 bases of the junction unmatched. CDR3 loop: CASSSPPGQTNTEAFF. The CDR3 DNA sequence: TGTGCCAGCAGTTCACCACCGGGACAGACGAACACTGAAGCTTTCTTT.

This chain links TRBV12-2 with TRBJ2-7; the table's D call TRBD2 went unverified against the DNA. TRBV12-2 is recorded as a pseudogene. The CDR3 is 16 residues long. CDR3 in DNA: TGTGCAAGTCGCTTAGTGACTAGCGGGAGTTGGCACGAGCAGTACTTC. Encoded protein: CASRLVTSGSWHEQYF.

J is TRBJ2-2 and V is TRBV3-1 (or the pseudogene TRBV3-2); perhaps TRBD2 as D (6 bases). This CDR3 spans 15 amino acids. The ends were cut back, 3 bases at V and 1 base at J, with 9 bases in the middle. Germline V gives CDR1 LGHDT, CDR2 YNNKEL (reference sequence). The CDR3, as DNA: TGTGCCAGCAGCCAGTTCGGGGGGAACACCGGGGAGCTGTTTTTT. It specifies CASSQFGGNTGELFF.

The CDR3 coding sequence is TGTGCCAGCAGCTTAGCTCTAGCGGGAGGCCAAGAGACCCAGTACTTC. It codes for CASSLALAGGQETQYF. The chain has TRBV7-6 and TRBJ2-5; 11 nucleotides match TRBD2. This CDR3 comprises 16 residues. V gave up 0 bases and J gave up 1 base; unmatched junction bases: 1. In germline, CDR1 is SGHVS, CDR2 FNYEAQ. The full variable domain, in which reference TRBV7-6 and TRBJ2-5 provide the parts outside the CDR3, is GAGVSQSPRYKVTKRGQDVALRCDPISGHVSLYWYRQALGQGPEFLTYFNYEAQQDKSGLPNDRFSAERPEGSISTLTIQRTEQRDSAMYRCASSLALAGGQETQYFGPGTRLLVL.

V gene TRBV10-3 combines with J gene TRBJ2-1; 10 bases line up with TRBD2. Per germline, CDR1 ENHRY and CDR2 SYGVKD. The CDR3 is 14 amino acids. Losses at the gene ends were 6 bases for V and 6 bases for J; bases not matched to a gene: 5. The CDR3 DNA reads as TGTGCCATCAGCAGCGGGAGGGCCCTCAATGAGCAGTTCTTC. Amino acids: CAISSGRALNEQFF.

The chain is built from TRBV15 and TRBJ1-5; D call uncertain. There are 17 residues in the CDR3. V was shortened by 2 bases and J by 7 bases, with 21 bases between the two germline ends. The germline V gene encodes CDR1 LNHNV and CDR2 YYDKDF (reference sequence). The chain's CDR3 is CATSRTTSGSLKQPQHF. The CDR3 nucleotides read TGTGCCACCAGCAGAACCACCTCGGGGAGCCTTAAACAGCCCCAGCATTTT.

The V gene is TRBV18, the J gene TRBJ2-1, with TRBD2 identical over 13 bases. The V segment lost 5 bases and the J segment 3 bases; nucleotides outside the gene matches: 7. The germline gives CDR1 KGHSH, CDR2 LQKENI. This CDR3 region has 17 residues. The CDR3 nucleotides are TGTGCCAGCTCAACGGGAACTAGCGGGAGGGTCTACAATGAGCAGTTCTTC. Translating gives CASSTGTSGRVYNEQFF. The full variable domain, in which reference TRBV18 and TRBJ2-1 provide the parts outside the CDR3, is NAGVMQNPRHLVRRRGQEARLRCSPMKGHSHVYWYRQLPEEGLKFMVYLQKENIIDESGMPKERFSAEFPKEGPSILRIQQVVRGDSAAYFCASSTGTSGRVYNEQFFGPGTRLTVL.

The chain combines TRBV29-1 with TRBJ1-2; 9 nucleotides line up with TRBD1. J gave up 7 bases and V 5 bases, and 11 bases lay outside the gene matches. The V gene's germline CDR1 is SQVTM and CDR2 ANQGSEA. This CDR3 spans 14 amino acids. The CDR3 DNA follows: TGCAGCGTTTCCGGGACAGGGCTGCCTAGTGGCTACACCTTC. Translating gives CSVSGTGLPSGYTF.

The V call is TRBV6-1, the J call TRBJ1-5, with D tentatively TRBD1 (6 bases). V gave up 1 base and J gave up 6 bases, with 13 bases separating them. Germline V gene sequence: CDR1 MNHNS, CDR2 SASEGT. CDR3 size: 15 residues. The CDR3 region is CASSEVGGAGQPQHF. The DNA for the CDR3 is TGTGCCAGCAGTGAAGTAGGGGGGGCAGGTCAGCCCCAGCATTTT.

Only one count was recorded for this clone. J is TRBJ2-3 and V is TRBV18, with D uncertain. Germline-derived CDR1 and CDR2 are KGHSH and LQKENI. The V end was cut by 3 bases, the J end by 6 bases, with 7 bases between. The CDR3 has 12 residues. The CDR3 reads CASSPRVDTQYF. The CDR3, as DNA: TGTGCCAGCTCACCCCGGGTGGATACGCAGTATTTT. The variable domain in full, completed from reference TRBV18 and TRBJ2-3, reads NAGVMQNPRHLVRRRGQEARLRCSPMKGHSHVYWYRQLPEEGLKFMVYLQKENIIDESGMPKERFSAEFPKEGPSILRIQQVVRGDSAAYFCASSPRVDTQYFGPGTRLTVL.

The CDR3 sequence: CASSPREGTSGEQYF. The CDR3 region has the DNA TGTGCCAGCAGCCCCCGGGAGGGGACTTCGGGCGAGCAGTACTTC. J is TRBJ2-7 and V is TRBV9; TRBD2 aligns across 8 bases. CDR1 is SGDLS, CDR2 YYNGEE, per germline. This CDR3 is built from 15 residues. Germline trimming cut 4 bases from V and 6 bases from J; bases unmatched to any gene: 12.

The chain couples TRBV9 to TRBJ2-1, with unresolved D. CDR3 length: 16 amino acids. Germline-derived CDR1 and CDR2 are SGDLS and YYNGEE. Between the trimmed V and J ends, which lost 0 bases and 6 bases, there was a span of 16 bases. The CDR3 loop is CASSVEAVVSSNEQFF. The CDR3 DNA is TGTGCCAGCAGCGTAGAGGCAGTAGTATCTAGCAATGAGCAGTTCTTC. The variable domain in full, with the rest retrieved from reference TRBV9 and TRBJ2-1, is DSGVTQTPKHLITATGQRVTLRCSPRSGDLSVYWYQQSLDQGLQFLIQYYNGEERAKGNILERFSAQQFPDLHSELNLSSLELGDSALYFCASSVEAVVSSNEQFFGPGTRLTVL.

The chain links TRBV6-4 to TRBJ2-1, with 15 bases matching TRBD2. Germline V lookup: CDR1 MRHNA, CDR2 SNTAGT. This CDR3 spans 15 amino acids. Losses at the gene ends were 6 bases for V and 4 bases for J; bases not matched to a gene: 1. CDR3 sequence (DNA): TGTGCCAGCAGCGGACTAGCGGGGGGGTACAATGAGCAGTTCTTC. It is translated as CASSGLAGGYNEQFF.

The chain recombines TRBV2 with TRBJ2-7, with a possible D match to TRBD2 (6 bases). Trimming shortened V by 4 bases and J by 2 bases, and 12 bases separated the two germline ends. Germline assignment: CDR1 SNHLY and CDR2 FYNNEI. The CDR3 loop spans 14 amino acids. The DNA of the CDR3 is TGTGCCAGCAGTGCCCAGGGAGGACCCTACGAGCAGTACTTC. Residues: CASSAQGGPYEQYF.

CDR3 protein: CASSVDGTRKETQYF. The CDR3 bases are TGTGCCAGCAGCGTAGACGGGACTAGAAAAGAGACCCAGTACTTC. This chain joins TRBV9 and TRBJ2-5; 8 nucleotides align to TRBD2. V shed 0 bases and J 3 bases; nucleotides not matched to a gene: 4. The germline CDR1 and CDR2 sequences are SGDLS and YYNGEE. CDR3 length: 15 amino acids.

This clone was seen only once. The chain uses TRBV9 and TRBJ1-3; unclear D gene. The length of the CDR3 is 16 residues. Per germline, CDR1 SGDLS and CDR2 YYNGEE. V lost 3 bases, J lost 0 bases, and 13 bases lay in between. This CDR3 is CASSDEPTASGNTIYF. CDR3 bases: TGTGCCAGCAGCGATGAGCCCACCGCCTCTGGAAACACCATATATTTT.